The present T cell receptor (beta chain) was sequenced within a study of metastatic and nonmetastatic thyroid tumors. As for the study in general: Malignant and benign thyroid patients had repertoires compared in peripheral blood and tumor or nodule tissue. Broader study findings: Compared with benign nodules, malignant thyroid tumors were reported to have significantly higher TCR beta diversity in both blood and tumor.

This clone came up many times. What it binds is unknown. TCRdb re-clonotyped the PCR reads through MiXCR. Among about 20,000 clones listed, under 35% were seen once. Thyroid surgery had not been preceded by any treatment in any patient. The TCR was taken from a female donor with papillary thyroid cancer or a benign thyroid nodule (not recorded which). Some clones in this sample may be carry-over from other donors' samples. Sample: blood.

The CDR3, as DNA: TGTGCCACCGGAACCGACAGGGGGTACTCACCCCTCCACTTT. Translated, it gives CATGTDRGYSPLHF. This rearrangement joins TRBV7-2 to TRBJ1-6; 9 nucleotides line up with TRBD1. Germline trimming cut 10 bases from V and 10 bases from J; bases unmatched to any gene: 11. CDR1 and CDR2 (germline): SGHTA, FQGNSA. This CDR3 region has 14 residues.